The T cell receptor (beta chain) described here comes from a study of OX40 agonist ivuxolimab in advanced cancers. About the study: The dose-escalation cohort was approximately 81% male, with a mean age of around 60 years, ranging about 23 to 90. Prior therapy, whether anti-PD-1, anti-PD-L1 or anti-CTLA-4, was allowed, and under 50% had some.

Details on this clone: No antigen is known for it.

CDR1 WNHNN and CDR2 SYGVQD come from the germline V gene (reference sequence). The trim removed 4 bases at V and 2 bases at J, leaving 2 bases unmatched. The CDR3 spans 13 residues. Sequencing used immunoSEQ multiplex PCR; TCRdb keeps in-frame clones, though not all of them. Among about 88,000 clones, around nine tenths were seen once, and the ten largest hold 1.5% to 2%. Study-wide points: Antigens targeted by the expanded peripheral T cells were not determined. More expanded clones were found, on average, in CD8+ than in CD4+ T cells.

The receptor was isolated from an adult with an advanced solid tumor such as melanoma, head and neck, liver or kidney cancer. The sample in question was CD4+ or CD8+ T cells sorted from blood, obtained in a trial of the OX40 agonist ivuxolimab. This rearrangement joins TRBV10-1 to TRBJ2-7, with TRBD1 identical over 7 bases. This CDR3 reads CASSGTGPYEQYF. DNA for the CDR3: TGCGCCAGCAGTGGGACAGGCCCCTACGAGCAGTACTTC.